The next 18 T cell receptor beta chains were all read from a single sample in a study of T cell repertoires in cytomegalovirus infection. TCRdb reanalysed the reads using MiXCR and keeps one entry per CDR3 protein. The sample consists of around 300,000 distinct CDR3 sequences, over 7.5% of them appearing once. Material: PBMCs. These receptors came from a human donor in good health (CMV status not recorded). Some clones in this sample may be carry-over from other donors' samples.

This clonotype occurred many times. The chain recombines TRBV4-3 with TRBJ2-7, with D perhaps TRBD2 (5 bases). Trimming cost V 0 bases and J 9 bases, with 15 bases left between them. The CDR3 is made up of 14 amino acids. Looked up from germline, CDR1 is LGHNA and CDR2 is YSLEER. Here the CDR3 DNA reads TGCGCCAGCAGCCAAGACCTTTCCGAAGGAGGGCAGTACTTC. Translated, it gives CASSQDLSEGGQYF.

There are a few counts of this clonotype. This rearrangement joins TRBV19 to TRBJ2-5; D gene unclear. CDR1 is LNHDA and CDR2 is SQIVND in the germline V gene (reference sequence). The CDR3 has 12 residues. V was pared by 5 bases and J by 4 bases, with 8 bases between. The CDR3 region is CASSGQRETQYF. The CDR3 DNA follows: TGTGCCAGTAGTGGGCAACGAGAGACCCAGTACTTC.

This clonotype was detected many times. The chain uses TRBV10-3 and TRBJ1-1; no clear D. This CDR3 spans 14 amino acids. The V and J ends lost 3 bases and 1 base respectively, with 9 bases between them. Germline CDR1 reads ENHRY; CDR2 reads SYGVKD. The CDR3 here is CAISDPQKNTEAFF. As DNA, the CDR3 is TGTGCCATCAGTGATCCCCAAAAGAACACTGAAGCTTTCTTT.

The genes are TRBV28 and TRBJ2-1; D is perhaps TRBD2 (6 bases). CDR1 is MDHEN, CDR2 SYDVKM, per germline. V was pared by 7 bases and J by 2 bases, with 9 bases between. There are 13 residues in the CDR3. The CDR3, as DNA: TGTGCCAGCACTAGCGTGACCTACAATGAGCAGTTCTTC. This sequence encodes CASTSVTYNEQFF.

As for this clonotype: At one end the junction does not follow the germline gene, possibly because of a read error. The chain has TRBV12-3 or TRBV12-4 and TRBJ1-6; 10 nucleotides match TRBD1. The CDR3 has 15 amino acids. CDR3 DNA sequence: TGTGCCTGCAGTTTCCACCGGGACAGGGGATCACCCCTCCACTTT. It encodes CACSFHRDRGSPLHF.

This rearrangement joins TRBV12-3 or TRBV12-4 to TRBJ2-1, with 13 nucleotides matching TRBD2. The V gene end was trimmed by 5 bases and the J gene end by 11 bases; junction bases not matched to a gene: 6. The CDR3 runs 14 residues. CDR3 nucleotides: TGTGCCAGCAGTATTGGACTAGCGGGGGCCCAGCAGTTCTTC. It is translated as CASSIGLAGAQQFF.

This clonotype was seen more than once but under ten times. The rearrangement joins TRBV10-3 to TRBJ1-2; D gene ambiguous. CDR3 length equals 14 residues. The V gene lost 2 bases and the J gene lost 3 bases, with 10 bases spanning the gap. Per the germline V gene, CDR1 is ENHRY and CDR2 is SYGVKD. CDR3 in amino acids: CAISEKLGDYGYTF. The CDR3 DNA reads TGTGCCATCAGTGAGAAACTGGGTGACTATGGCTACACCTTC.

CDR3 sequence reads: CASSPGTSGRADTQYF. The CDR3, as DNA: TGTGCCAGCAGTCCCGGGACTAGCGGGAGGGCAGATACGCAGTATTTT. The rearrangement joins TRBV6-4 to TRBJ2-3, with 16 bases matching TRBD2. The CDR3 is made up of 16 amino acids. The J segment lost 4 bases and the V segment lost 5 bases, leaving 3 bases of the junction unmatched. Germline values: CDR1 MRHNA, CDR2 SNTAGT.

This chain connects TRBV7-6 to TRBJ1-1; D call uncertain. Trimming pared 4 bases from V and 5 bases from J, leaving 8 bases between. Germline loops: CDR1 SGHVS, CDR2 FNYEAQ. CDR3 length: 12 residues. The DNA for the CDR3 is TGTGCCAGCAGCTCTCTTGGTACTGAAGCTTTCTTT. Its protein product is CASSSLGTEAFF.

The V and J genes are TRBV20-1 and TRBJ2-1; D unclear. The CDR3 length is 14 residues. The V end lost 6 bases, the J end lost 0 bases, and 12 bases lay between the germline ends. Germline-derived CDR1 and CDR2 are DFQATT and SNEGSKA (reference sequence). CDR3 region: CSAAKPGSYNEQFF. The CDR3 nucleotides are TGCAGTGCAGCTAAGCCCGGCTCCTACAATGAGCAGTTCTTC.

This clonotype was recorded a few times. The CDR3 coding sequence is TGTGCCAGCAGTGGTGACTCCCTGGGGAATCAGCCCCAGCATTTT. This sequence encodes CASSGDSLGNQPQHF. The chain couples TRBV2 to TRBJ1-5; D is unresolved. Deletions cut 4 bases from V and 4 bases from J, with 14 bases between. The CDR3 has 15 amino acids. The germline gives CDR1 SNHLY, CDR2 FYNNEI.

The chain combines TRBV7-2 with TRBJ2-1, with 9 bases aligning to TRBD1. CDR1 SGHTA and CDR2 FQGNSA come from the germline V gene. J gave up 8 bases and V 1 base, and 6 bases lay outside the gene matches. The CDR3 is made up of 15 amino acids. The chain's CDR3 is CASSLEGGTGYEQFF. As DNA, the CDR3 is TGTGCCAGCAGCTTAGAGGGGGGGACAGGGTATGAGCAGTTCTTC.

This chain connects TRBV6-2 or TRBV6-3 to TRBJ2-5; 8 bases line up with TRBD2. The V gene end was trimmed by 3 bases and the J gene end by 0 bases; junction bases not matched to a gene: 6. This CDR3 has 16 amino acids. Germline lookup yields CDR1 MNHEY and CDR2 SVGEGT. Here the CDR3 reads CASSYSGTYNQETQYF. The CDR3 DNA sequence: TGTGCCAGCAGTTATAGCGGGACCTACAACCAAGAGACCCAGTACTTC.

The chain is built from TRBV10-3 and TRBJ1-5; D is unresolved. The CDR3 has 17 amino acids. Trimming pared 0 bases from V and 10 bases from J, leaving 22 bases between. Per germline, CDR1 ENHRY and CDR2 SYGVKD. The CDR3 sequence: CAISESIGGGKFPPQHF. The CDR3 coding sequence is TGTGCCATCAGTGAGTCGATAGGCGGTGGGAAATTTCCCCCCCAGCATTTT.

Here the CDR3 DNA reads TGCAGTGCTAGAGATCCACAGGGTTTTCAAGAGACCCAGTACTTC. This translates into CSARDPQGFQETQYF. This rearrangement joins TRBV20-1 to TRBJ2-5; a possible D gene is TRBD1 (6 bases). Germline CDR1 is DFQATT and CDR2 is SNEGSKA (reference sequence). The CDR3 is made up of 15 amino acids. V lost 0 bases and J 2 bases, leaving 13 bases between the germline ends.

This clonotype was recorded many times. The chain joins TRBV7-8 to TRBJ1-1; 9 nucleotides align to TRBD1. CDR1 and CDR2 from the germline V gene are SGHVS and FQNEAQ. The CDR3 has 16 amino acids. V shed 5 bases and J 0 bases; nucleotides not matched to a gene: 7. CDR3 DNA sequence: TGTGCCAGCAGCCCAGCGACAGGGGGGATGAACACTGAAGCTTTCTTT. Translating it yields CASSPATGGMNTEAFF.

This clonotype appeared a few times. The gene calls are TRBV7-2 and TRBJ1-2, with a possible D match to TRBD1 (6 bases). V lost 4 bases and J lost 4, with 19 bases in between. In germline, CDR1 is SGHTA, CDR2 FQGNSA. The CDR3 covers 16 residues. CDR3 protein: CASSSHTQGPPYGYTF. CDR3 DNA: TGTGCCAGCAGCTCCCATACTCAGGGGCCCCCCTATGGCTACACCTTC.

V usage is TRBV28 and J usage is TRBJ2-7; D is uncertain. V lost 7 bases and J 2 bases, leaving 6 bases between the germline ends. Germline lookup yields CDR1 MDHEN and CDR2 SYDVKM. The CDR3 totals 11 residues. CDR3 loop: CASTSAYEQYF. The DNA of the CDR3 is TGTGCCAGCACCAGTGCCTACGAGCAGTACTTC.